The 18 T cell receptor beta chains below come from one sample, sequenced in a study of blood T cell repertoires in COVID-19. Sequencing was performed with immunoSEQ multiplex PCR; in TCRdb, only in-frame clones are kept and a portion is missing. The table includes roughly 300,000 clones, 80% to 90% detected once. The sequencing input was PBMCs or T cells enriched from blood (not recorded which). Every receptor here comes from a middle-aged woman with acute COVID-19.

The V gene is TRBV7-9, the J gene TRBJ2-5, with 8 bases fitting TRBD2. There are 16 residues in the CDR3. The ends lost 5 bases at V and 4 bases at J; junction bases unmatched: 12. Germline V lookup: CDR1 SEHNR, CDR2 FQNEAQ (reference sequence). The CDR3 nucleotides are TGTGCCAGCAGCACCCCCCCGGGACTAGTAGTAGAGACCCAGTACTTC. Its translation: CASSTPPGLVVETQYF.

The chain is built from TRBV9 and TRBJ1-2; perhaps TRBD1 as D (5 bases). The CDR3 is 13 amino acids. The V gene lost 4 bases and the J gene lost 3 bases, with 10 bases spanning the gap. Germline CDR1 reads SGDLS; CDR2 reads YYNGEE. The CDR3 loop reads CASSYQGDYGYTF. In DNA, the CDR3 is TGTGCCAGCAGCTATCAAGGGGACTATGGCTACACCTTC.

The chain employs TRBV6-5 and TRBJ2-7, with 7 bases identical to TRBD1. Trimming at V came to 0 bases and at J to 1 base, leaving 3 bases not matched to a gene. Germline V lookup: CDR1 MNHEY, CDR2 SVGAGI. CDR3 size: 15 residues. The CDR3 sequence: CASSYSSGQSYEQYF. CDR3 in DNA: TGTGCCAGCAGTTACTCGTCGGGACAGTCCTACGAGCAGTACTTC.

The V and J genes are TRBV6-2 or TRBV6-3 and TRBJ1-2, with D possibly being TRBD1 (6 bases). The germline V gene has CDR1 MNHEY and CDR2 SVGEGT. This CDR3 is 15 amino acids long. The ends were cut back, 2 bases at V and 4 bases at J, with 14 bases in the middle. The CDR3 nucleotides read TGTGCCAGCAGTTACCAAAGGACAGACCTCTATGGCTACACCTTC. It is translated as CASSYQRTDLYGYTF.

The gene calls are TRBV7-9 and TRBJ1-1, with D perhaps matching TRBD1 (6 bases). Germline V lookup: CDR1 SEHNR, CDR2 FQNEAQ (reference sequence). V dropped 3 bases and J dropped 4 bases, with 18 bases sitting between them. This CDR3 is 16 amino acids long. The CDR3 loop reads CASSFLGPRGTTEAFF. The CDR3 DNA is TGTGCCAGCAGCTTCTTGGGGCCCAGGGGAACCACTGAAGCTTTCTTT.

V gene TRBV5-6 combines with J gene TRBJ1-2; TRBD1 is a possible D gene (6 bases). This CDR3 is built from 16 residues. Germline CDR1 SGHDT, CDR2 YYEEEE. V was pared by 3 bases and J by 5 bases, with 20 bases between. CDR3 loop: CASSWSQGGTFYGYTF. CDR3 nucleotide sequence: TGTGCCAGCAGCTGGAGTCAAGGGGGAACGTTTTATGGCTACACCTTC.

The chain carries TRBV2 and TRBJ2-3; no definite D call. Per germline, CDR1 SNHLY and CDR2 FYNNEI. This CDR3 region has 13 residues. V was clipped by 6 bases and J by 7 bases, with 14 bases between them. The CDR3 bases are TGTGCCAGCAGGCCTCGGAGCTTGAATACGCAGTATTTT. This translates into CASRPRSLNTQYF.

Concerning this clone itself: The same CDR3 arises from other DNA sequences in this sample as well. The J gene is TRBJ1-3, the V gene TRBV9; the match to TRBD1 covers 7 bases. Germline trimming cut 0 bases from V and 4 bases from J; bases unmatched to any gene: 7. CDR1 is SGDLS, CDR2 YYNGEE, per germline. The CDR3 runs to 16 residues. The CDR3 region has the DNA TGTGCCAGCAGCGTAGCAGGCAGGGGGTCCGGAAACACCATATATTTT. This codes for CASSVAGRGSGNTIYF. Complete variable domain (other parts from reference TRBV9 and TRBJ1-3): DSGVTQTPKHLITATGQRVTLRCSPRSGDLSVYWYQQSLDQGLQFLIQYYNGEERAKGNILERFSAQQFPDLHSELNLSSLELGDSALYFCASSVAGRGSGNTIYFGEGSWLTVV.

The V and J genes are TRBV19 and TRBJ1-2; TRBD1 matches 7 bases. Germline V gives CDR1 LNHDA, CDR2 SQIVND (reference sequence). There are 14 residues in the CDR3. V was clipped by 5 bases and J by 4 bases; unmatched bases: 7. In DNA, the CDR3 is TGTGCCAGTAGTGCCCAGACAGGGCCCTATGGCTACACCTTC. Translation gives CASSAQTGPYGYTF.

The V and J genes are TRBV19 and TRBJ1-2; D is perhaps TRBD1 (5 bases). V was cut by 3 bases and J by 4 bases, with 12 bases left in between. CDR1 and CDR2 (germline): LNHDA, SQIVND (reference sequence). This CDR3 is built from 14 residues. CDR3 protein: CASSIGADLYGYTF. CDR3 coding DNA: TGTGCCAGTAGTATTGGGGCGGATCTCTATGGCTACACCTTC.

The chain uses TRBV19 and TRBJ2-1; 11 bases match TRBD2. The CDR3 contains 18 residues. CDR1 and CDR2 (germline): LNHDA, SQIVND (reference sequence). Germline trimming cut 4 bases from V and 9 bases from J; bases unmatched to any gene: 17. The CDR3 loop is CASSRWGLGSGGAFEQFF. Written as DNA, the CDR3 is TGTGCCAGTAGTAGATGGGGCCTTGGTAGCGGGGGGGCTTTTGAGCAGTTCTTC.

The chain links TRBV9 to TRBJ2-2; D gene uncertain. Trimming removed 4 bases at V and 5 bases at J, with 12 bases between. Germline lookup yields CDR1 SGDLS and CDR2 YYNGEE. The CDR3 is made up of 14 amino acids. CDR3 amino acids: CASSLRFETGELFF. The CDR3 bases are TGTGCCAGCAGCCTCCGTTTCGAGACCGGGGAGCTGTTTTTT.

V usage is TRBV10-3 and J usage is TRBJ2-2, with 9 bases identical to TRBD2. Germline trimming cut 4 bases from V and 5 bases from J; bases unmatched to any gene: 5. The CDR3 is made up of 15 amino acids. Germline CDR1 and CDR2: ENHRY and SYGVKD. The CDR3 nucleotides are TGTGCCATCAGTGCGGCGGGAGGGCCTACCGGGGAGCTGTTTTTT. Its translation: CAISAAGGPTGELFF.

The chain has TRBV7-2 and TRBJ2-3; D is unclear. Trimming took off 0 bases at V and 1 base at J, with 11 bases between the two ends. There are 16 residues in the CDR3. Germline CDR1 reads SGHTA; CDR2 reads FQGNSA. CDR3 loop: CASSLAMVAGTDTQYF. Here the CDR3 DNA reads TGTGCCAGCAGCTTAGCCATGGTAGCTGGCACAGATACGCAGTATTTT.

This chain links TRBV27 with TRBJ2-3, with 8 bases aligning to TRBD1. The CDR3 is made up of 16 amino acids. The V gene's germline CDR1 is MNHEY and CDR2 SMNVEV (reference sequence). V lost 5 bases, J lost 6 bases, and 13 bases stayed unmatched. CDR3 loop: CASSPRTGPSRDTQYF. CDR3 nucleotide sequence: TGTGCCAGCAGTCCAAGGACAGGGCCCAGCCGTGATACGCAGTATTTT.

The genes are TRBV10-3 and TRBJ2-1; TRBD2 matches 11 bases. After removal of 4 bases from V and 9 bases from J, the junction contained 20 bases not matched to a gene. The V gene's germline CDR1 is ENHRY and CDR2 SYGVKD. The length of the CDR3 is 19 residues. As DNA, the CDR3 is TGTGCCATCAGTGCCAGACTAGCGGGAAACCTAGGTAGGGTCATTGAGCAGTTCTTC. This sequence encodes CAISARLAGNLGRVIEQFF.

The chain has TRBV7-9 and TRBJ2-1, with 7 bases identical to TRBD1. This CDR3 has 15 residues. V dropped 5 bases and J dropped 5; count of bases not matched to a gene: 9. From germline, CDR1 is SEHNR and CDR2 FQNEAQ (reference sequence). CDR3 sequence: CASSKGQNPNNEQFF. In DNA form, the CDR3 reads TGTGCCAGCAGCAAGGGACAGAACCCAAACAATGAGCAGTTCTTC.

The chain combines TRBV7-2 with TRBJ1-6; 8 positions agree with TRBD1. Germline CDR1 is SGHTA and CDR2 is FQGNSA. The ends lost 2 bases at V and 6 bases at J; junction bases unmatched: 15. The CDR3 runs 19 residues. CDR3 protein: CASSLKLLDRVFGNSPLHF. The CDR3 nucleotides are TGTGCCAGCAGCTTAAAACTATTGGACAGGGTGTTTGGTAATTCACCCCTCCACTTT. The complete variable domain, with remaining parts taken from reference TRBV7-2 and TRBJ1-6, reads GAGVSQSPSNKVTEKGKDVELRCDPISGHTALYWYRQSLGQGLEFLIYFQGNSAPDKSGLPSDRFSAERTGGSVSTLTIQRTQQEDSAVYLCASSLKLLDRVFGNSPLHFGNGTRLTVT.